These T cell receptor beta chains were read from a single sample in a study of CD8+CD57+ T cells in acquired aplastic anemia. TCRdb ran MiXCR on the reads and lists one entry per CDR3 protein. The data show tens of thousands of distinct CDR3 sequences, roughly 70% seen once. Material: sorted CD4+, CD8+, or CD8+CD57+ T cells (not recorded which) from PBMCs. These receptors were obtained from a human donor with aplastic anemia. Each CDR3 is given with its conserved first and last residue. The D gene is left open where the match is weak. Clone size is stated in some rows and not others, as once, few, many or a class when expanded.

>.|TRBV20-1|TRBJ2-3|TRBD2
TGCAGTGCTCGGCTAGCGGGGACAGATACGCAGTATTTT
CSARLAGTDTQYF
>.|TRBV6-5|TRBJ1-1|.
TGTGCCAGCAGTTGGAACACTGAAGCTTTCTTT
CASSWNTEAFF
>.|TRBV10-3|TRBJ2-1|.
TGTGCCATCAGTGAGAGGTCTAGCGATGCCCCCTACAATGAGCAGTTCTTC
CAISERSSDAPYNEQFF
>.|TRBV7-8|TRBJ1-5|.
TGTGCCAGCAGCTTGACGGACAGACGGAATCAGCCCCAGCATTTT
CASSLTDRRNQPQHF
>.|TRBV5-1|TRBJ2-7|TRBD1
TGCGCCAGCACGCCCGCGACAGGGAGCTACGAGCAGTACTTC
CASTPATGSYEQYF
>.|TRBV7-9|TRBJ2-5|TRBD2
TGTGCCAGCAGCGTTAGCGGGTCAGAGACCCAGTACTTC
CASSVSGSETQYF
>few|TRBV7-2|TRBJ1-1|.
TGTGCCAGCAACTTCAAGGGGAACACTGAAGCTTTCTTT
CASNFKGNTEAFF
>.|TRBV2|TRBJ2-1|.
TGTGCCAGCAGTGAAAGCGGGCGGTCCTACAATGAGCAGTTCTTC
CASSESGRSYNEQFF
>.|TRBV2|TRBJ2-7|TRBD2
TGTGCCAGCAGTGAGCGTTGGAGCGGGAGCAACGAGCAGTACTTC
CASSERWSGSNEQYF
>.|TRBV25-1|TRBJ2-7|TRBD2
TGTGCCAGCAGAACCAGCGGGGGGCACGAGCAGTACTTC
CASRTSGGHEQYF
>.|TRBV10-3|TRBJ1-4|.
TGTGCCATCAGTGAGGAGTCAACTAATGAAAAACTGTTTTTT
CAISEESTNEKLFF
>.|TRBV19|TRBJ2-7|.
TGTGCCAGTAGCCTGTCGGACTCCCGCTCCTACGAGCAGTACTTC
CASSLSDSRSYEQYF
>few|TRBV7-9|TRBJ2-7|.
TGTGCTAGCAGCCGATTCCAGGGCTACGAGCAGTACTTC
CASSRFQGYEQYF
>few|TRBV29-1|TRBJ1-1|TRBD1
TGCAGCGTTGGTCAGACAGGGGGTGTAACTGAAGCTTTCTTT
CSVGQTGGVTEAFF
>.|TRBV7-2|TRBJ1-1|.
TGTGCCAGCAGCCGACCCGGGGGTGAAGCTTTCTTT
CASSRPGGEAFF
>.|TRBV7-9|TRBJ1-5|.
TGTGCCAGCAGCTTAGATACAGATCAGCCCCAGCATTTT
CASSLDTDQPQHF
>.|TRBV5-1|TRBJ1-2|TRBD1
TGCGCCAGCAGCCTACAGGGGGCGGATGGCTACACCTTC
CASSLQGADGYTF
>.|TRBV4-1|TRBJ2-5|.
TGCGCCAGCGCCACCAGCGGGTTGGTAGAGACCCAGTACTTC
CASATSGLVETQYF
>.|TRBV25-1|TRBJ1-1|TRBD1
TGTGCCAGCAGGGGGACAGGGTTAACTGAAGCTTTCTTT
CASRGTGLTEAFF
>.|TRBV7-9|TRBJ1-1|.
TGTGCCAGCAGCCTTCCGAGCACTGAAGCTTTCTTT
CASSLPSTEAFF
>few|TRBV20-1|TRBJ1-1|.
TGCAGTGCTAGACCCCAGAACACTGAAGCTTTCTTT
CSARPQNTEAFF
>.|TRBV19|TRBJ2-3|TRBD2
TGTGCCAGTAGTATGGGCGGGGGGCCCACAGATACGCAGTATTTT
CASSMGGGPTDTQYF
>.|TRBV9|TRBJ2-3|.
TGTGCCAGCAGCGTAGCCGCGGGAAAGACAGATACGCAGTATTTT
CASSVAAGKTDTQYF
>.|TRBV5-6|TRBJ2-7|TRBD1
TGTGCCAGCAGCCCCGGGACAGGGGGCACCGAGCAGTACTTC
CASSPGTGGTEQYF
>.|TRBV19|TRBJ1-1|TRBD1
TGTGCCAGTACCGGGACAGGGGCCAACATGAACACTGAAGCTTTCTTT
CASTGTGANMNTEAFF
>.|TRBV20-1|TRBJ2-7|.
TGCAGTGCTAAGAGGTTCTACGAGCAGTACTTC
CSAKRFYEQYF
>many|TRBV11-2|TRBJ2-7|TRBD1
TGTGCCAGCAGCGACCGGGACAGGGGGCTACCCTACGAGCAGTACTTC
CASSDRDRGLPYEQYF
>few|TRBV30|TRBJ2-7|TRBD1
TGTGCCTGGAGTGTGCAGGGGGTGGGCGAGCAGTACTTC
CAWSVQGVGEQYF
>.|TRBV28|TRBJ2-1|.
TGTGCCAGCAGACAAAGGGAAAATGAGCAGTTCTTC
CASRQRENEQFF
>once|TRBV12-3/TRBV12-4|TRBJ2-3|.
TGTGCCAGCAGAGATGCCTCAGATACGCAGTATTTT
CASRDASDTQYF
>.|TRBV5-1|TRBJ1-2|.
TGCGCCAGCAGCCCCCCGTCGATCTATGGCTACACCTTC
CASSPPSIYGYTF
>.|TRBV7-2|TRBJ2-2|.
TGTGCCAGCAGCTTAAGTACGGGGCTGGGCGGGGAGCTGTTTTTT
CASSLSTGLGGELFF
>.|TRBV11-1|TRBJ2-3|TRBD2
TGTGCCAGCAGCTTACCTAGGTCGGGCAGTCTAGCGGGGGGCACAGATACGCAGTATTTT
CASSLPRSGSLAGGTDTQYF
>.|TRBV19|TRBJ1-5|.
TGTGCCAGTGAGGACAGAATTTATCAGCCCCAGCATTTT
CASEDRIYQPQHF
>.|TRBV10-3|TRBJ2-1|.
TGTGCCATCAGGGACACGTACAATGAGCAGTTCTTC
CAIRDTYNEQFF
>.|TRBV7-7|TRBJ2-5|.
TGTGCCAGCAGCTTTTCTGATGGGGAGACCCAGTACTTC
CASSFSDGETQYF
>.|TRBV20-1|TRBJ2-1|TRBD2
TGCAGTGCGGTCTTGTCTAGCGGGGGCAATGAGCAGTTCTTC
CSAVLSSGGNEQFF
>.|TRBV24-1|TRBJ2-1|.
TGTGCCACCAGTGATCACGGGAATGAGCAGTTCTTC
CATSDHGNEQFF
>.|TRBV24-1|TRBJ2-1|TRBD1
TGTGCCACCAGTGATTGGACAGGGGGCTCCTACAATGAGCAGTTCTTC
CATSDWTGGSYNEQFF
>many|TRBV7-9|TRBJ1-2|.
TGTGCCAGCAGCCCGTCAGGGACAACGATCTATGGCTACACCTTC
CASSPSGTTIYGYTF
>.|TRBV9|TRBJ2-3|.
TGTGCCAGCAGCCCCCCGGGCTTTGTTACGCAGTATTTT
CASSPPGFVTQYF
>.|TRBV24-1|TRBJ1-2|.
TGTGCCACCAGTCAGGGAGTCGGGTTTGATGGCTACACCTTC
CATSQGVGFDGYTF
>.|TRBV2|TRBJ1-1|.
TGTGCCTCCAAGGCCGTGGTTGAAGCTTTCTTT
CASKAVVEAFF
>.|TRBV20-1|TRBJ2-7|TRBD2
TGCAGTGCTACTACCGGGACTAGGGCCCTATCGCGGGGCGAGCAGTACTTC
CSATTGTRALSRGEQYF
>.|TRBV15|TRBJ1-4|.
TGTGCCACCAGCACGCAGGGGATAAAAGAAAAACTGTTTTTT
CATSTQGIKEKLFF
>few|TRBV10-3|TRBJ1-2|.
TGTGCCATCAGTGCCATTCAGGGCAATGGCTACACCTTC
CAISAIQGNGYTF
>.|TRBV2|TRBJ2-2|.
TGTGCCACCCGGGCGACCACCGGGGAGCTGTTTTTT
CATRATTGELFF
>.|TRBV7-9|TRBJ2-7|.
TGTGCCAGCAGCCCCACCTCCTACGAGCAGTACTTC
CASSPTSYEQYF